The source of this T cell receptor beta chain is a study of cytomegalovirus exposure and HLA in healthy donors. Germline V gene data show CDR1 as LNHDA and CDR2 as SQIVND (reference sequence). Deletions cut 0 bases from V and 6 bases from J, with 10 bases between. This CDR3 comprises 14 residues. The PCR used 60 Vbeta and 13 Jbeta primers. Method: immunoSEQ multiplex PCR; TCRdb's copy keeps in-frame clones and lacks some. The specimen's table records around 160,000 clones. The V gene is TRBV19, the J gene TRBJ2-3, with a tentative D call TRBD2 (6 bases). The sample taken for sequencing was PBMCs. The sequence was collected from a woman aged 45 to 65 in good health and CMV-seronegative. The CDR3 reads CASSIDQEGDTQYF. In DNA, the CDR3 is TGTGCCAGTAGTATAGATCAGGAGGGGGATACGCAGTATTTT.